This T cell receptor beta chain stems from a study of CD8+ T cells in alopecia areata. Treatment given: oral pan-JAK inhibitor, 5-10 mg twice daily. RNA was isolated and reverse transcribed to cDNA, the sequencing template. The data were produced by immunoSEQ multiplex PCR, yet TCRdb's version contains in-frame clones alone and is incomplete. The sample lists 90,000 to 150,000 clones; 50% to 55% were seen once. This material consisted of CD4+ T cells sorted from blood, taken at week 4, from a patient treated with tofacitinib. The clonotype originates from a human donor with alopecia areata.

The CDR3 region is CASSFGQSSYEQYF. CDR3 coding DNA: TGTGCCAGCAGCTTTGGACAGAGCTCCTACGAGCAGTACTTC. The chain joins TRBV7-9 to TRBJ2-7; possible D gene TRBD1, 6 bases. From germline, CDR1 is SEHNR and CDR2 FQNEAQ (reference sequence). The CDR3 runs 14 residues. Trimming pared 3 bases from V and 0 bases from J, leaving 9 bases between.